What follows is one TCR beta chain and its context. What it binds is not known. Regarding time point: recipient sample about 28 days before transplant, after cytoreduction. Assay used: immunoSEQ multiplex PCR; TCRdb lists only in-frame clones, some missing. The sample carries tens of thousands of clones, almost 97% recorded once. Trimming took off 1 base at V and 1 base at J, with 5 bases between the two ends. CDR1 and CDR2 from the germline V gene are SGHRS and YFSETQ. The CDR3 runs to 13 residues. This entry comes from a study of T cell clonotyping in hematopoietic cell transplantation. Findings of the study overall: Pathologically expanded recipient clonotypes increased progressively from day 30 to day 180 as diversity fell. Graft donor and pretransplant recipient Inverse Simpson Index values predicted broader posttransplant TCR diversity.

This clonotype originated in a woman aged 50 to 60 with acute myeloid leukemia. Some clones in this sample may be carry-over from other donors' samples. The chain has TRBV5-1 and TRBJ1-1; D not certain. The sequences come from peripheral blood mononuclear cells, collected before stem cell transplant. CDR3 DNA sequence: TGCGCCAGCAGCTTGTGGGGGAACACTGAAGCTTTCTTT. Translating gives CASSLWGNTEAFF.